The next 21 T cell receptor beta chains were all read from a single sample in a study of shared clonotypes between healthy human individuals. The naive CD8 fraction comprised CD45RO-negative cells positively selected for CCR7 and excluded terminally differentiated effector memory CD45RA+ cells. The assay was immunoSEQ multiplex PCR, and TCRdb's table has in-frame clones only and misses some. This sample has under 2,000,000 clones, with about 95% found just once. Sequenced input: naive CD8+ T cells sorted from blood. These TCRs come from a man aged 18 to 35 in good health.

This chain uses TRBV7-8 with TRBJ2-1; 7 bases line up with TRBD1. V lost 3 bases to trimming and J lost 1 base; unmatched junction nucleotides: 3. The CDR3 spans 15 residues. Germline-derived CDR1 and CDR2 are SGHVS and FQNEAQ. The CDR3 region has the DNA TGTGCCAGCAGCTTGGGGACAGCATCCTACAATGAGCAGTTCTTC. This translates into CASSLGTASYNEQFF. Full variable domain (outside the CDR3, taken from reference TRBV7-8 and TRBJ2-1): GAGVSQSPRYKVAKRGQDVALRCDPISGHVSLFWYQQALGQGPEFLTYFQNEAQLDKSGLPSDRFFAERPEGSVSTLKIQRTQQEDSAVYLCASSLGTASYNEQFFGPGTRLTVL.

The rearrangement uses TRBV7-6 and TRBJ2-5; 8 bases line up with TRBD2. This CDR3 is built from 17 residues. Germline CDR1 SGHVS, CDR2 FNYEAQ. Losses at the gene ends were 2 bases for V and 5 bases for J; bases not matched to a gene: 13. DNA for the CDR3: TGTGCCAGCAGCTTAAGGGAGGGACTAGTTTTATCCGAGACCCAGTACTTC. It encodes CASSLREGLVLSETQYF.

The genes are TRBV7-8 and TRBJ1-5, with 7 positions matching TRBD1. CDR3 length equals 17 residues. CDR1 SGHVS and CDR2 FQNEAQ come from the germline V gene. V lost 1 base and J lost 6; bases outside the gene matches: 12. DNA of the CDR3: TGTGCCAGCAGCTTAGGGCTGATAGGGGGCTCCGGTCAGCCCCAGCATTTT. Encoded protein: CASSLGLIGGSGQPQHF.

The chain recombines TRBV9 with TRBJ2-3; D is unclear. From germline, CDR1 is SGDLS and CDR2 YYNGEE. The length of the CDR3 is 15 residues. The V end was cut by 1 base, the J end by 2 bases, with 11 bases between. The CDR3 DNA follows: TGTGCCAGCAGCGTACTGCATACTACCACAGATACGCAGTATTTT. Its translation: CASSVLHTTTDTQYF. The full variable domain, in which reference TRBV9 and TRBJ2-3 provide the parts outside the CDR3, is DSGVTQTPKHLITATGQRVTLRCSPRSGDLSVYWYQQSLDQGLQFLIQYYNGEERAKGNILERFSAQQFPDLHSELNLSSLELGDSALYFCASSVLHTTTDTQYFGPGTRLTVL.

J is TRBJ2-5 and V is TRBV4-1; D possibly corresponds to TRBD1 (6 bases). The V end lost 4 bases, the J end lost 2 bases, and 14 bases lay between the germline ends. The CDR3 is made up of 15 amino acids. Germline values: CDR1 MGHRA, CDR2 YSYEKL. The CDR3 nucleotides read TGCGCCAGCAGCCCCCTGACAGGACTTCAAGAGACCCAGTACTTC. It encodes CASSPLTGLQETQYF.

This sequence joins TRBV5-1 and TRBJ1-1; D is perhaps TRBD1 (6 bases). Trimming left V 4 bases short and J 5 bases short, with 15 bases between. The CDR3 extends over 14 amino acids. The germline V gene has CDR1 SGHRS and CDR2 YFSETQ. For the CDR3, the DNA is TGCGCCAGCAGCAGGAAAGGGGGGCCGACTGAAGCTTTCTTT. Residues: CASSRKGGPTEAFF.

The rearrangement links TRBV6-6 to TRBJ1-1; D uncertain. Germline CDR1 MNHNY, CDR2 SVGAGI (reference sequence). This CDR3 has 14 amino acids. V lost 0 bases to trimming and J lost 1 base, with 6 bases between them. The CDR3 DNA is TGTGCCAGCAGTTACTCGAATGAGAACACTGAAGCTTTCTTT. Translation: CASSYSNENTEAFF.

This chain joins TRBV4-1 and TRBJ1-1, with D possibly matching TRBD1 (6 bases). Looked up from germline, CDR1 is MGHRA and CDR2 is YSYEKL. Between the trimmed V and J ends, which lost 4 bases and 1 base, there was a span of 10 bases. The CDR3 contains 14 residues. The CDR3 sequence is CASSPTGTNTEAFF. DNA of the CDR3: TGCGCCAGCAGCCCAACAGGGACGAACACTGAAGCTTTCTTT.

The CDR3 region has the DNA TGCGCCAGCAGCCAAGACCTTAGCCCCCTGAGCGGGGGGGCCGGGGAGCTGTTTTTT. This codes for CASSQDLSPLSGGAGELFF. The chain joins TRBV4-1 to TRBJ2-2; the match to TRBD2 covers 10 bases. V trimming: 0 bases; J trimming: 6 bases; junction bases outside the gene matches: 13. Germline CDR1 reads MGHRA; CDR2 reads YSYEKL. The CDR3 spans 19 residues.

The chain is built from TRBV11-2 and TRBJ2-7, with D perhaps being TRBD1 or TRBD2 (5 bases each). The germline V gene has CDR1 SGHAT and CDR2 FQNNGV. V was pared by 3 bases and J by 7 bases, with 16 bases between. CDR3 length equals 14 residues. The CDR3 sequence is CASSLAGLGVEQYF. Here the CDR3 DNA reads TGTGCCAGCAGCTTGGCGGGCCTGGGGGTGGAGCAGTACTTC.

This clone occurred once. V and J are TRBV4-3 and TRBJ2-7, with 9 bases aligning to TRBD1. In germline, CDR1 is LGHNA, CDR2 YSLEER. The CDR3 length is 13 residues. After removal of 3 bases from V and 6 bases from J, the junction contained 3 bases not matched to a gene. The CDR3 DNA is TGCGCCAGCAGCCACGGGACAGGGAGCGAGCAGTACTTC. Protein: CASSHGTGSEQYF.

The J gene is TRBJ2-1, the V gene TRBV27; the match to TRBD2 covers 7 bases. V was pared by 1 base and J by 5 bases, with 5 bases of the junction left unmatched. The CDR3 is 15 residues long. Germline-derived CDR1 and CDR2 are MNHEY and SMNVEV (reference sequence). The DNA for the CDR3 is TGTGCCAGCAGTTTATTGGCTAGCGGAAACAATGAGCAGTTCTTC. This sequence encodes CASSLLASGNNEQFF.

The rearrangement joins TRBV9 to TRBJ1-3; no definite D call. Looked up from germline, CDR1 is SGDLS and CDR2 is YYNGEE. Trimming removed 2 bases from V and 0 bases from J, with 9 bases in between. The CDR3 spans 15 residues. CDR3 bases: TGTGCCAGCAGCGTGAGACCGAGCTCTGGAAACACCATATATTTT. Its translation is CASSVRPSSGNTIYF.

The chain joins TRBV4-1 to TRBJ2-1; no definite D call. CDR3 length: 20 amino acids. V shed 3 bases and J shed 6 bases, with 30 bases lying between them. Germline V gene lookup returns CDR1 MGHRA and CDR2 YSYEKL. The CDR3 DNA is TGCGCCAGCAGCCACCTGTTTTTAAAACAGACTCGCTTAGACTTCAATGAGCAGTTCTTC. The encoded protein is CASSHLFLKQTRLDFNEQFF.

The chain links TRBV4-1 to TRBJ2-7; D is uncertain. V shed 0 bases and J shed 2 bases, with 14 bases lying between them. The CDR3 totals 16 residues. Per germline, CDR1 MGHRA and CDR2 YSYEKL. The CDR3 sequence is CASSQEDAAFTYEQYF. In DNA, the CDR3 is TGCGCCAGCAGCCAAGAAGACGCTGCCTTTACCTACGAGCAGTACTTC.

This chain uses TRBV6-5 with TRBJ2-1; D not resolved. The CDR3 totals 13 residues. Germline V gene lookup returns CDR1 MNHEY and CDR2 SVGAGI. The ends were cut back, 8 bases at V and 5 bases at J, with 13 bases in the middle. The DNA for the CDR3 is TGTGCCAGCTATAAGTCCCTGGACAATGAGCAGTTCTTC. Translation: CASYKSLDNEQFF.

V is TRBV5-6 and J is TRBJ2-7; tentatively, D is TRBD1 (6 bases). The ends were cut back, 0 bases at V and 0 bases at J, with 10 bases in the middle. The CDR3 extends over 15 amino acids. CDR1 and CDR2 (germline): SGHDT, YYEEEE. The DNA of the CDR3 is TGTGCCAGCAGCTTGGTGGACAGCGGCTCCTACGAGCAGTACTTC. Its protein product is CASSLVDSGSYEQYF.

Details on this clone: This same CDR3 is encoded by further DNA sequences in the sample. V and J are TRBV6-5 and TRBJ2-7, with 10 bases matching TRBD1. The CDR3 covers 14 residues. The germline gives CDR1 MNHEY, CDR2 SVGAGI. Trimming at V came to 3 bases and at J to 4 bases, leaving 3 bases not matched to a gene. The CDR3 nucleotides are TGTGCCAGCAGTTATTCGGGACAGGGGTACGAGCAGTACTTC. The encoded protein is CASSYSGQGYEQYF.

This chain connects TRBV28 to TRBJ1-1; 8 bases agree with TRBD1. The V and J ends lost 6 bases and 0 bases, in that order; junction bases with no gene match: 3. Germline V gene lookup returns CDR1 MDHEN and CDR2 SYDVKM. This CDR3 has 14 amino acids. DNA of the CDR3: TGTGCCAGCAGGGACAGGGCCATGAACACTGAAGCTTTCTTT. Its translation: CASRDRAMNTEAFF.

The V gene is TRBV4-3, the J gene TRBJ2-2; the D gene could be TRBD1 or TRBD2 (5 bases each). The V and J ends lost 0 bases and 7 bases respectively, with 15 bases between them. The CDR3 contains 16 residues. Germline assignment: CDR1 LGHNA and CDR2 YSLEER. CDR3 sequence: CASSQDPGALDGELFF. The CDR3, as DNA: TGCGCCAGCAGCCAAGATCCCGGGGCTCTAGACGGGGAGCTGTTTTTT.

Concerning this clone itself: This sample also contains other DNA sequences that code for the same CDR3. The chain employs TRBV30 and TRBJ2-7; D perhaps matches TRBD2 (6 bases). Germline values: CDR1 GTSNPN, CDR2 SVGIG (reference sequence). The CDR3 totals 11 residues. V was pared by 2 bases and J by 6 bases, with 8 bases between. The CDR3 protein is CAWSRGLEQYF. The CDR3 DNA follows: TGTGCCTGGAGTAGGGGACTCGAGCAGTACTTC.